This T cell receptor beta chain appears in the sequencing data of a study of CD8+CD57+ T cells in acquired aplastic anemia. All patients picked for sequencing had shown, by flow cytometry, an expansion of CD8+CD57+ cells. When blood sampling took place, the patients had received no therapy. It was genomic DNA that served as the template for profiling TCR beta VDJ and CDR3. Via MiXCR, TCRdb re-called the reads, giving one row per CDR3 protein. The repertoire holds a few hundred thousand distinct CDR3 sequences, with approximately 58% as singletons. Germline CDR1 is LNHDA and CDR2 is SQIVND (reference sequence). This CDR3 is built from 15 residues. V gave up 5 bases and J gave up 6 bases; unmatched junction bases: 10. This clonotype was counted many times.

This clonotype was obtained from a human donor with aplastic anemia. Input material: sorted CD4+, CD8+, or CD8+CD57+ T cells (not recorded which) from PBMCs. J is TRBJ1-5 and V is TRBV19; 7 bases agree with TRBD1. The CDR3 DNA follows: TGTGCCAGTAGTGCGACAGGGTTCTCGGGTCAGCCCCAGCATTTT. This gives the protein CASSATGFSGQPQHF.